The 26 T cell receptor beta chains given below trace back to one sample, sequenced in a study of molecular identifiers for immune sequencing clone quantification. A single record per CDR3 protein comes from TCRdb applying MiXCR to the PCR reads. The sample carries tens of thousands of distinct CDR3 sequences, 20% to 25% recorded once. The sample was naive CD8+ T cells from blood, with Jurkat cell RNA spiked in. Subset indicated: FACS-sorted CD8+CD4-CCR7+CD45RA+ naive T cells. The receptor set was obtained from a human donor in good health. Some libraries in this study had Jurkat cell RNA spiked in.

Many counts were recorded for this clonotype. CDR3 nucleotide sequence: TGTGCCAGCAGCCTGACAGGGATGGGTCAGCCCCAGCATTTT. The encoded protein is CASSLTGMGQPQHF. This chain uses TRBV6-1 with TRBJ1-5; the match to TRBD1 covers 7 bases. CDR3 length equals 14 residues. The ends lost 6 bases at V and 6 bases at J; junction bases unmatched: 8. The germline V gene has CDR1 MNHNS and CDR2 SASEGT.

This clonotype was detected ten times or more. This chain links TRBV28 with TRBJ2-7, with D possibly matching TRBD1 (5 bases). Germline V gene lookup returns CDR1 MDHEN and CDR2 SYDVKM. Trimming cost V 6 bases and J 5 bases, with 8 bases left between them. The CDR3 is 11 amino acids. The CDR3 nucleotides read TGTGCCAGCAGCACAGGAGACGAGCAGTACTTC. Translated: CASSTGDEQYF.

This clonotype has only a few counts. The rearrangement uses TRBV14 and TRBJ2-1, with D unclear. V was shortened by 0 bases and J by 8 bases, with 14 bases between the two germline ends. Germline assignment: CDR1 SGHDN and CDR2 FVKESK. The CDR3 has 15 residues. The CDR3 DNA reads TGTGCCAGCAGCCAAGATCCACAATTATGGCATGAGCAGTTCTTC. Translation: CASSQDPQLWHEQFF.

This clonotype came up a few times. The V call is TRBV2, the J call TRBJ2-5; D remains ambiguous. Deletions cut 6 bases from V and 12 bases from J, with 17 bases between. Germline-derived CDR1 and CDR2 are SNHLY and FYNNEI. The CDR3 extends over 12 amino acids. The chain's CDR3 is CASREYIQDEYF. CDR3 bases: TGTGCCAGCAGGGAATATATCCAGGACGAGTACTTC.

With respect to this clonotype: One base away lies a much larger clone, so this may be a sequencing read error. The V call is TRBV14, the J call TRBJ2-3; TRBD2 matches at 10 bases. This CDR3 comprises 15 residues. Germline-derived CDR1 and CDR2 are SGHDN and FVKESK. The CDR3 spells CASSPSQLAGDMQYF. The DNA of the CDR3 is TGTGCCAGCAGCCCTTCCCAGCTAGCGGGAGATATGCAGTATTTT.

The chain employs TRBV5-1 and TRBJ2-1; 10 bases map to TRBD1. In germline, CDR1 is SGHRS, CDR2 YFSETQ. The CDR3 is 14 amino acids. With 5 bases clipped from V and 8 bases from J, the junction kept 7 bases outside the gene matches. CDR3 sequence (DNA): TGCGCCAGCAGTCCGGGGACAGGGGTCCATGAGCAGTTCTTC. Translating it yields CASSPGTGVHEQFF.

Of note for this clonotype: Given a much more abundant clone one base away, this may be a read error. This chain joins TRBV5-1 and TRBJ1-1; no definite D call. V lost 0 bases to trimming and J lost 4 bases, with 13 bases between them. The CDR3 length is 15 residues. In germline, CDR1 is SGHRS, CDR2 YFSETQ. In DNA, the CDR3 is TGCGCCAGCAGCTTGGACCCAAGCGCGATCACTGAAGCTTTCTTT. As protein: CASSLDPSAITEAFF. Complete variable domain (other parts from reference TRBV5-1 and TRBJ1-1): KAGVTQTPRYLIKTRGQQVTLSCSPISGHRSVSWYQQTPGQGLQFLFEYFSETQRNKGNFPGRFSGRQFSNSRSEMNVSTLELGDSALYLCASSLDPSAITEAFFGQGTRLTVV.

In this sample, this clonotype turned up a few times. The chain carries TRBV12-3 or TRBV12-4 and TRBJ2-2, with D perhaps matching TRBD2 (5 bases). The CDR3 length is 14 residues. Trimming took 6 bases from V and 2 from J, leaving 10 bases between them. CDR3 protein: CASSPGSNTGELFF. CDR3 sequence (DNA): TGTGCCAGCAGCCCGGGGAGCAACACCGGGGAGCTGTTTTTT.

This clonotype was observed many times. J is TRBJ2-3 and V is TRBV2; 9 nucleotides align to TRBD2. From germline, CDR1 is SNHLY and CDR2 FYNNEI. This CDR3 contains 16 residues. V lost 4 bases to trimming and J lost 5 bases; unmatched junction nucleotides: 10. CDR3 loop: CASSARASGVLDTQYF. CDR3 nucleotides: TGTGCCAGCAGTGCACGGGCTAGCGGGGTTCTAGATACGCAGTATTTT.

Points on this clonotype: It may be a read error: a sequence one base away is much more abundant. The rearrangement joins TRBV6-1 to TRBJ2-2, with a tentative D call TRBD2 (5 bases). The CDR3 has 16 amino acids. Germline V gives CDR1 MNHNS, CDR2 SASEGT. The CDR3 sequence is CASSEVVVSLTGELLF. In nucleotides, the CDR3 is TGTGCCAGCAGTGAAGTGGTGGTCAGTCTCACCGGGGAGCTGCTTTTT.

This clonotype was counted between two and nine times. The V and J genes are TRBV27 and TRBJ2-3, with unresolved D. Germline V gene data show CDR1 as MNHEY and CDR2 as SMNVEV (reference sequence). The CDR3 spans 12 residues. V was shortened by 10 bases and J by 2 bases, with 10 bases between the two germline ends. The chain's CDR3 is CATGVPTDTQYF. CDR3 DNA sequence: TGTGCCACCGGCGTCCCCACAGATACGCAGTATTTT.

The rearrangement joins TRBV27 to TRBJ2-3; a weak D match, TRBD2 (7 bases). Germline V gene sequence: CDR1 MNHEY, CDR2 SMNVEV (reference sequence). The CDR3 covers 17 residues. Between the trimmed V and J ends, which lost 2 bases and 6 bases, there was a span of 21 bases. The CDR3 coding sequence is TGTGCCAGCAGTTTAATTACGGGGGGCGCGGATATGGATACGCAGTATTTT. It encodes CASSLITGGADMDTQYF.

In its sample, this clonotype was seen a few times. This chain links TRBV27 with TRBJ2-3; TRBD1 matches at 8 bases. Losses at the gene ends were 6 bases for V and 2 bases for J; bases not matched to a gene: 19. The CDR3 contains 19 residues. Per germline, CDR1 MNHEY and CDR2 SMNVEV (reference sequence). CDR3: CASSRLTGTGIYYTDTQYF. DNA of the CDR3: TGTGCCAGCAGCCGACTAACCGGGACAGGCATATACTACACAGATACGCAGTATTTT.

At least ten counts were recorded for this clonotype. The rearrangement joins TRBV7-9 to TRBJ2-5; 7 nucleotides agree with TRBD1. This CDR3 spans 13 amino acids. J gave up 5 bases and V 5 bases, and 5 bases lay outside the gene matches. CDR1 SEHNR and CDR2 FQNEAQ come from the germline V gene (reference sequence). The CDR3 coding sequence is TGTGCCAGCAGCCCTAGGGGGCGTGAGACCCAGTACTTC. It specifies CASSPRGRETQYF.

There are a few counts of this clonotype. The V gene is TRBV5-4, the J gene TRBJ1-1, with a possible D match to TRBD1 (6 bases). Between the trimmed V and J ends, which lost 1 base and 7 bases, there was a span of 17 bases. CDR3 size: 15 residues. Per the germline V gene, CDR1 is SGHNT and CDR2 is YYREEE (reference sequence). The CDR3 DNA reads as TGTGCCAGCAGCTTGATTGGTACGGGGGCTGGTGAAGCTTTCTTT. It encodes CASSLIGTGAGEAFF.

This clonotype was picked up a small number of times. The chain uses TRBV4-1 and TRBJ2-1; no clear D gene. This CDR3 spans 13 amino acids. Germline CDR1 reads MGHRA; CDR2 reads YSYEKL. V gave up 1 base and J gave up 7 bases, with 8 bases separating them. DNA of the CDR3: TGCGCCAGCAGCCAAGGGGTGTGGAATGAGCAGTTCTTC. The encoded protein is CASSQGVWNEQFF.

A few counts support this clonotype. The junction does not match germline at one end; this may be a read error. V is TRBV19 and J is TRBJ2-2; 11 bases match TRBD1. The CDR3 is made up of 16 amino acids. The germline CDR1 and CDR2 sequences are LNHDA and SQIVND (reference sequence). Written as DNA, the CDR3 is TGTGCCAGTAGTAACAGGGACAGGGGGAACGCCGGGGAGCTGTTTTTT. Its protein is CASSNRDRGNAGELFF. Complete variable domain (other parts from reference TRBV19 and TRBJ2-2): DGGITQSPKYLFRKEGQNVTLSCEQNLNHDAMYWYRQDPGQGLRLIYYSQIVNDFQKGDIAEGYSVSREKKESFPLTVTSAQKNPTAFYLCASSNRDRGNAGELFFGEGSRLTVL.

The chain links TRBV2 to TRBJ1-2, with D possibly TRBD1 on 5 matching bases. The CDR3 spans 15 residues. CDR1 SNHLY and CDR2 FYNNEI come from the germline V gene. The V end lost 4 bases, the J end lost 5 bases, and 17 bases lay between the germline ends. CDR3 sequence: CASSGGAVREYGYTF. The CDR3 nucleotides are TGTGCCAGCAGTGGAGGGGCCGTCAGGGAATATGGCTACACCTTC.

This clonotype was recorded at least ten times. The V and J genes are TRBV10-2 and TRBJ2-3; TRBD2 might be the D (6 bases). Trimming removed 10 bases from V and 2 bases from J, with 25 bases in between. The V gene's germline CDR1 is WSHSY and CDR2 SAAADI. CDR3 size: 17 residues. The CDR3 reads CANPTRGGLSATDTQYF. The CDR3 DNA is TGCGCCAACCCGACTAGAGGCGGGCTTAGCGCCACAGATACGCAGTATTTT.

For this clonotype: A read error may be the cause here, since a much bigger clone is one base away. The chain carries TRBV4-1 and TRBJ2-7; D not resolved. Trimming took off 2 bases at V and 4 bases at J, with 9 bases between the two ends. The CDR3 sequence is 13 residues long. Germline values: CDR1 MGHRA, CDR2 YSYEKL. CDR3 residues: CASSQKGPYEQYF. The CDR3 nucleotides read TGCGCCAGCAGCCAAAAAGGCCCTTACGAGCAGTACTTC.

This clonotype occurred many times. The rearrangement links TRBV20-1 to TRBJ2-3; D is undetermined. Germline V gene lookup returns CDR1 DFQATT and CDR2 SNEGSKA (reference sequence). The CDR3 consists of 15 residues. V gave up 1 base and J gave up 0 bases, with 11 bases separating them. The CDR3 sequence: CSARGNVMSTDTQYF. The CDR3 DNA sequence: TGCAGTGCTAGAGGGAACGTAATGAGCACAGATACGCAGTATTTT.

This clonotype was seen a single time. The chain combines TRBV19 with TRBJ2-3; possibly TRBD1 for D (5 bases). Germline CDR1 LNHDA, CDR2 SQIVND (reference sequence). V lost 5 bases and J 1 base, leaving 16 bases between the germline ends. The CDR3 consists of 16 residues. In nucleotides, the CDR3 is TGTGCCAGTAGTTCCAGGGCCACTCCAGGCACAGATACGCAGTATTTT. Translating it yields CASSSRATPGTDTQYF.

This chain uses TRBV7-2 with TRBJ2-3, with D possibly matching TRBD2 (7 bases). Trimming stripped 2 bases from V and 4 bases from J, with 19 bases between. The CDR3 runs 17 residues. The germline gives CDR1 SGHTA, CDR2 FQGNSA. As DNA, the CDR3 is TGTGCCAGCAGCTTAAATGACTGGCGGGGGCCCCCAGATACGCAGTATTTT. It is translated as CASSLNDWRGPPDTQYF.

The chain links TRBV20-1 to TRBJ2-1; TRBD1 agrees at 9 bases. Germline CDR1 reads DFQATT; CDR2 reads SNEGSKA (reference sequence). Trimming cost V 6 bases and J 7 bases; bases outside gene matches: 10. This CDR3 is 14 amino acids long. The CDR3 sequence is CSAPRDRAGNEQFF. The CDR3, as DNA: TGCAGTGCACCCCGGGACAGGGCAGGGAATGAGCAGTTCTTC.

This clonotype was seen ten or more times. The chain has TRBV28 and TRBJ1-5, with 10 bases matching TRBD1. This CDR3 has 15 amino acids. The ends lost 3 bases at V and 6 bases at J; junction bases unmatched: 5. CDR1 and CDR2 (germline): MDHEN, SYDVKM. CDR3 nucleotides: TGTGCCAGCAGTTTCGACAGGGGGCTCTTTCAGCCCCAGCATTTT. Its protein is CASSFDRGLFQPQHF.

Comments on this clonotype: A read error may explain this, as a much larger clone is one base away. J is TRBJ2-3 and V is TRBV11-2; TRBD2 matches at 9 bases. The CDR3 covers 14 residues. Germline trimming cut 4 bases from V and 11 bases from J; bases unmatched to any gene: 10. Germline assignment: CDR1 SGHAT and CDR2 FQNNGV. The CDR3 sequence is CASSYPAGGDGQYF. The CDR3 DNA sequence: TGTGCCAGCAGCTACCCAGCGGGAGGTGACGGGCAGTATTTT. The whole variable domain, filled in from reference TRBV11-2 and TRBJ2-3, reads EAGVAQSPRYKIIEKRQSVAFWCNPISGHATLYWYQQILGQGPKLLIQFQNNGVVDDSQLPKDRFSAERLKGVDSTLKIQPAKLEDSAVYLCASSYPAGGDGQYFGPGTRLTVL.